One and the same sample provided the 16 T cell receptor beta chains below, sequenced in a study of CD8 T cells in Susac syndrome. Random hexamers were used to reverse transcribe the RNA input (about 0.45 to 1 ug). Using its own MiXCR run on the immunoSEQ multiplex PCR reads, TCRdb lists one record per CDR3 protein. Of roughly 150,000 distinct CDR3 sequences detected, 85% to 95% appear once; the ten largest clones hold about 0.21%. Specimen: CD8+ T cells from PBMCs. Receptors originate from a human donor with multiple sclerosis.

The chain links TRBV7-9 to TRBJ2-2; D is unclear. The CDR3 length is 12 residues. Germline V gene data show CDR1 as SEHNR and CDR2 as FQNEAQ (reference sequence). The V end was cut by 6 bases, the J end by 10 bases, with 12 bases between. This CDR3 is CASSNGGQELFF. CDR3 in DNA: TGTGCCAGCAGTAACGGTGGTCAGGAGCTGTTTTTT. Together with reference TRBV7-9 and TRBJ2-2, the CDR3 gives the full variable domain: DTGVSQNPRHKITKRGQNVTFRCDPISEHNRLYWYRQTLGQGPEFLTYFQNEAQLEKSRLLSDRFSAERPKGSFSTLEIQRTEQGDSAMYLCASSNGGQELFFGEGSRLTVL.

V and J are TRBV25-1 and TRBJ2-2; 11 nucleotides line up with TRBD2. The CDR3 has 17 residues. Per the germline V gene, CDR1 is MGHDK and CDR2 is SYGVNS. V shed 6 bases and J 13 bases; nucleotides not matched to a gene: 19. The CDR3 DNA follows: TGTGCCAGCAGCCCCGATTTGACTAGCGGGGTTCCCGGCGGGCTGTTTTTT. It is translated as CASSPDLTSGVPGGLFF.

CDR3 residues: CASSRGQGAGYEQYF. CDR3 nucleotides: TGTGCCAGCAGCCGGGGACAGGGGGCCGGCTACGAGCAGTACTTC. The chain is built from TRBV12-3 or TRBV12-4 and TRBJ2-7; the match to TRBD1 covers 12 bases. CDR3 size: 15 residues. V lost 6 bases to trimming and J lost 3 bases; unmatched junction nucleotides: 6.

The CDR3 protein is CSARGRVETYNEQFF. In DNA form, the CDR3 reads TGCAGTGCTAGAGGGCGGGTCGAGACCTACAATGAGCAGTTCTTC. The chain has TRBV20-1 and TRBJ2-1, with D perhaps matching TRBD2 (5 bases). CDR3 length equals 15 residues. V lost 1 base and J 2 bases, leaving 12 bases between the germline ends. Per germline, CDR1 DFQATT and CDR2 SNEGSKA (reference sequence).

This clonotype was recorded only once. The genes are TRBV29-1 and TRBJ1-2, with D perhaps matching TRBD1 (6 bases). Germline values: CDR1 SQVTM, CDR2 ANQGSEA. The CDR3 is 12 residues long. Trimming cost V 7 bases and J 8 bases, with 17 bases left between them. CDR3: CSAQGRGEGYTF. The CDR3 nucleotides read TGCAGCGCCCAGGGGAGGGGCGAGGGCTACACCTTC.

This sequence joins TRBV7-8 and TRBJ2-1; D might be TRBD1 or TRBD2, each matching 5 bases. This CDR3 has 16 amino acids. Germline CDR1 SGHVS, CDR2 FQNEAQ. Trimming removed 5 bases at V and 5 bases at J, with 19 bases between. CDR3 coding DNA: TGTGCCAGCAGCCCCCAGGGCGGGCCCACTCACAATGAGCAGTTCTTC. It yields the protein CASSPQGGPTHNEQFF. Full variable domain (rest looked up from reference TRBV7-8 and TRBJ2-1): GAGVSQSPRYKVAKRGQDVALRCDPISGHVSLFWYQQALGQGPEFLTYFQNEAQLDKSGLPSDRFFAERPEGSVSTLKIQRTQQEDSAVYLCASSPQGGPTHNEQFFGPGTRLTVL.

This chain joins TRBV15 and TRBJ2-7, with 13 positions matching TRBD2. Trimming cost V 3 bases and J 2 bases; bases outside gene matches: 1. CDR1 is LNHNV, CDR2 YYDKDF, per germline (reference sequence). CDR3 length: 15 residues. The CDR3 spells CATSRGTSGTYEQYF. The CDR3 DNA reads TGTGCCACCAGCAGGGGGACTAGCGGGACCTACGAGCAGTACTTC.

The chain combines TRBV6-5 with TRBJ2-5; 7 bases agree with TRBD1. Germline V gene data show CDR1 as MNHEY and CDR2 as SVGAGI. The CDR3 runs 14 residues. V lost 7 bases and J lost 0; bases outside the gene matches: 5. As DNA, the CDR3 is TGTGCCAGCACCGAACAGGGGTACCAAGAGACCCAGTACTTC. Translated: CASTEQGYQETQYF.

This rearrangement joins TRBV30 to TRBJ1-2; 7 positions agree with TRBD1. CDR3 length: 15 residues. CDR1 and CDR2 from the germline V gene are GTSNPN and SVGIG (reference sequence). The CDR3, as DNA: TGTGCACGCTCCGGGACAGCCTCCAGGACGTATGGCTACACCTTC. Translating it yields CARSGTASRTYGYTF.

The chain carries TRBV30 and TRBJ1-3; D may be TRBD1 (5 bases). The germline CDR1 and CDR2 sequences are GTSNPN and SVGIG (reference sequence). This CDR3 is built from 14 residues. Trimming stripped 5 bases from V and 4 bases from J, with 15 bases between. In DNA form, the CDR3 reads TGTGCCTGGGGGGGTCTACTCTCCGGAAACACCATATATTTT. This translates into CAWGGLLSGNTIYF.

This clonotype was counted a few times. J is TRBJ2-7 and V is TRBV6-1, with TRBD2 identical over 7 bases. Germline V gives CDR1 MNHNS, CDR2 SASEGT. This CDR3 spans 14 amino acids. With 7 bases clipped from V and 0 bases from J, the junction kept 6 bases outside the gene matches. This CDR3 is CASTPAGSSYEQYF. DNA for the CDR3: TGTGCCAGCACCCCAGCGGGAAGCTCCTACGAGCAGTACTTC.

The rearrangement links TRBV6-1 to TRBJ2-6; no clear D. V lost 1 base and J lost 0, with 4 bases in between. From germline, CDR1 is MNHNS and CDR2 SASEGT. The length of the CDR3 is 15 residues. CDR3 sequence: CASSEGGSGANVLTF. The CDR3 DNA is TGTGCCAGCAGTGAAGGGGGCTCTGGGGCCAACGTCCTGACTTTC.

CDR3 sequence reads: CASSLRQGYEQFF. CDR3 DNA sequence: TGTGCCAGCAGCTTACGACAGGGTTATGAGCAGTTCTTC. The genes are TRBV7-6 and TRBJ2-1; 7 bases map to TRBD1. There are 13 residues in the CDR3. Trimming took 2 bases from V and 8 from J; bases not matched to a gene: 3. Per the germline V gene, CDR1 is SGHVS and CDR2 is FNYEAQ.

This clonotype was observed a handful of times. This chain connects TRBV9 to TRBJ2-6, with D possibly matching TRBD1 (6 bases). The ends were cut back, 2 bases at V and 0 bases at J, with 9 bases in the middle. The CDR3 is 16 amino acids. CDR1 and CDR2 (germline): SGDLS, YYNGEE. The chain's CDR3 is CASSVPRGSGANVLTF. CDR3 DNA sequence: TGTGCCAGCAGCGTTCCCAGGGGCTCTGGGGCCAACGTCCTGACTTTC.

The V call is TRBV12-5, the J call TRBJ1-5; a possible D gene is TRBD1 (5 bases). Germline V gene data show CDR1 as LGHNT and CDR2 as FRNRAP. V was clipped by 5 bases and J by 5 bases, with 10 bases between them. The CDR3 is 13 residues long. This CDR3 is CASGHGGDQPQHF. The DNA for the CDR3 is TGTGCTAGTGGTCATGGAGGGGATCAGCCCCAGCATTTT.

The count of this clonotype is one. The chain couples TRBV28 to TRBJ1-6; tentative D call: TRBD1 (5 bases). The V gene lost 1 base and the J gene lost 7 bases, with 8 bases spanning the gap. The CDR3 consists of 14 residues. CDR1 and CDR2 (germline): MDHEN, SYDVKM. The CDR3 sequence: CASSLSGQNSPLHF. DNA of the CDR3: TGTGCCAGCAGTTTATCAGGGCAGAATTCACCCCTCCACTTT. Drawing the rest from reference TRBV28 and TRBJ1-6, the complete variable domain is DVKVTQSSRYLVKRTGEKVFLECVQDMDHENMFWYRQDPGLGLRLIYFSYDVKMKEKGDIPEGYSVSREKKERFSLILESASTNQTSMYLCASSLSGQNSPLHFGNGTRLTVT.